This T cell receptor beta chain was sequenced during a study of blood T cell repertoires in COVID-19. Study details: The samples span acute and convalescent COVID-19 from the United States, Italy and Spain.

This table comes from immunoSEQ multiplex PCR, and its TCRdb copy is limited to in-frame clones, with some not included. Counted here are 70,000 to 100,000 clones, 72% occurring once; the ten biggest clones make up around 23%. Trimming took 8 bases from V and 3 from J; bases not matched to a gene: 3. Germline CDR1 is LGHDT and CDR2 is YNNKEL (reference sequence). CDR3 size: 13 residues. The clonotype originates from a woman aged 55-69 years in a cohort sampled during active or convalescent COVID-19. Sequenced material: peripheral blood. The chain couples TRBV3-1 (or the pseudogene TRBV3-2) to TRBJ2-3; 9 bases agree with TRBD2. The CDR3, as DNA: TGTGCCAGCTGGCTAGCGGGGACAGATACGCAGTATTTT. This encodes CASWLAGTDTQYF.